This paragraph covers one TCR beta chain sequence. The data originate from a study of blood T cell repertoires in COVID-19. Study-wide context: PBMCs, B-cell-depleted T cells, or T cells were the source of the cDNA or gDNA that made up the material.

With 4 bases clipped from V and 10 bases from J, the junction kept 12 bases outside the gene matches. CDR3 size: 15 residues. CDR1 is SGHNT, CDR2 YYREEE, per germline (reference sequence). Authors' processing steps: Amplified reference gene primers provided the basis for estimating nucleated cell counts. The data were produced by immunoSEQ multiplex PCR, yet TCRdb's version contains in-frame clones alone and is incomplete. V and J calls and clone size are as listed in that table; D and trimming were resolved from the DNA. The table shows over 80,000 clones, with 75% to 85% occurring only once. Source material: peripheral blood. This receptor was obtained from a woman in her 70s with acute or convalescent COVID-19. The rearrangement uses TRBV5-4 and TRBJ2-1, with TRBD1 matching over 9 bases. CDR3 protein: CASSPGTGPGDEQFF. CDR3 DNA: TGTGCCAGCAGCCCAGGGACAGGGCCTGGAGACGAGCAGTTCTTC.